This TCR beta chain stems from a study of blood T cell repertoires in COVID-19. The overall study: Collection of acute and convalescent COVID-19 samples took place in the United States, Italy and Spain. T cells, B-cell-depleted T cells, or PBMCs provided the cDNA or gDNA that served as material.

In the original analysis: Reference gene primer amplification gave nucleated cell count estimates. Repertoires were generated with immunoSEQ multiplex PCR, while TCRdb's copy carries only in-frame clones and drops some. The DNA gave D and trimming, while V, J and clone size come from that table. The table has 95,000 to 110,000 clones, around 88% seen once. Germline CDR1 and CDR2: MNHEY and SVGAGI. The CDR3 sequence is 13 residues long. The germline V and J ends were trimmed by 8 bases and 3 bases, with 11 bases remaining between them. The sample was peripheral blood. The rearrangement links TRBV6-5 to TRBJ2-1, with D unresolved. This sequence was found in a man over 45 with active or convalescent COVID-19. The chain's CDR3 is CASSSRVYNEQFF. CDR3 DNA: TGTGCCAGCTCAAGCCGCGTCTACAATGAGCAGTTCTTC.